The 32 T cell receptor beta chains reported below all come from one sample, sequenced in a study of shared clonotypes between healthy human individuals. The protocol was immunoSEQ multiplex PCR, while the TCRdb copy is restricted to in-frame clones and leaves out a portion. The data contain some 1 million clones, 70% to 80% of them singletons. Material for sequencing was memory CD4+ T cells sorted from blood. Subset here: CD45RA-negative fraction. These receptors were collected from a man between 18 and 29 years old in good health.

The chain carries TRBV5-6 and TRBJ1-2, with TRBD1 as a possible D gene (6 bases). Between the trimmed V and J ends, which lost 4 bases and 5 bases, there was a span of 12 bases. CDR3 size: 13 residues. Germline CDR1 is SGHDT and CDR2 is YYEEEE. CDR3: CASSVKGGYGYTF. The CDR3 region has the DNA TGTGCCAGCAGCGTCAAGGGGGGATATGGCTACACCTTC.

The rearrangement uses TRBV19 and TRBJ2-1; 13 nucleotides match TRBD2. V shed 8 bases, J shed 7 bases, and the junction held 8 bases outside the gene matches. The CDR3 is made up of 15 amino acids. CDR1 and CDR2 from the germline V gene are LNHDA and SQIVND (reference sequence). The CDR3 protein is CASGRLAGGTNEQFF. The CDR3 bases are TGTGCCAGTGGACGACTAGCGGGAGGTACTAATGAGCAGTTCTTC.

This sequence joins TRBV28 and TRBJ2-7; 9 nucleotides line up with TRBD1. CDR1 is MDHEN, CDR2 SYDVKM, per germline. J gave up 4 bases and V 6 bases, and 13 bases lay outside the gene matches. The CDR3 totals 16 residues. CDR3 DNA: TGTGCCAGCAGCCTTCCCGGGACAGGGATGGGGTACGAGCAGTACTTC. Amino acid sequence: CASSLPGTGMGYEQYF.

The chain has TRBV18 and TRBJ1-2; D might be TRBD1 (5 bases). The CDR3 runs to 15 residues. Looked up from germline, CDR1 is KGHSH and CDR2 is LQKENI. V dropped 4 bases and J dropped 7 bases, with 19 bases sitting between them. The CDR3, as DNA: TGTGCCAGCTCACTCCGCGCCAGGGAAATGGGTGGCTACACCTTC. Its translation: CASSLRAREMGGYTF.

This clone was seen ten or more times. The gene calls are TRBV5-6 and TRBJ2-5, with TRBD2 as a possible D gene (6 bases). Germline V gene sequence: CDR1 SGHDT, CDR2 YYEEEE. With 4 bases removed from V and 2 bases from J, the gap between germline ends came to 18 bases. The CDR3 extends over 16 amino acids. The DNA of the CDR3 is TGTGCCAGCAGCGCCGGGACGGGAGCTAGTCAAGAGACCCAGTACTTC. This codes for CASSAGTGASQETQYF.

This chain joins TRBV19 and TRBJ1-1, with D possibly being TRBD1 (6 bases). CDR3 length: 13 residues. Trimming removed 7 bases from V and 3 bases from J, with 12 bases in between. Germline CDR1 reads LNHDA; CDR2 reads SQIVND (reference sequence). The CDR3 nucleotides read TGTGCCAGTAATCTAGGGGGGTACACTGAAGCTTTCTTT. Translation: CASNLGGYTEAFF.

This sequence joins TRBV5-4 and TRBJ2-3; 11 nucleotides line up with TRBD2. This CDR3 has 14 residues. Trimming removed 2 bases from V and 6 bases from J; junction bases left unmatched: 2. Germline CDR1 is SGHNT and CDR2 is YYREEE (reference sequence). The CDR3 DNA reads TGTGCCAGCAGCTTACCTAGCGGGGGGGATACGCAGTATTTT. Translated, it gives CASSLPSGGDTQYF.

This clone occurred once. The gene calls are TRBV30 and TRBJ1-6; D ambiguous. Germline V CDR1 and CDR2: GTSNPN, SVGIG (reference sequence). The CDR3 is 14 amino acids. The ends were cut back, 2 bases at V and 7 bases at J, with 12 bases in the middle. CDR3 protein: CAWSFSSKNSPLHF. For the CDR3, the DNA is TGTGCCTGGAGTTTTTCGAGCAAGAATTCACCCCTCCACTTT.

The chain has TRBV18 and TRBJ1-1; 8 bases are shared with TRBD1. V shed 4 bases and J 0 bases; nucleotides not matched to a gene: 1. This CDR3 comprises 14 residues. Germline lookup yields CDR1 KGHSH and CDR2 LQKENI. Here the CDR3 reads CASSRDRMNTEAFF. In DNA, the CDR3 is TGTGCCAGCTCACGGGACAGGATGAACACTGAAGCTTTCTTT.

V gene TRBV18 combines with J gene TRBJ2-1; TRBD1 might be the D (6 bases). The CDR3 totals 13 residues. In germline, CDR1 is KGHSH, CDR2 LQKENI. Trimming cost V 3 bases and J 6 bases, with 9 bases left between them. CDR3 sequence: CASSPTGINEQFF. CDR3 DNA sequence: TGTGCCAGCTCACCTACAGGGATCAATGAGCAGTTCTTC.

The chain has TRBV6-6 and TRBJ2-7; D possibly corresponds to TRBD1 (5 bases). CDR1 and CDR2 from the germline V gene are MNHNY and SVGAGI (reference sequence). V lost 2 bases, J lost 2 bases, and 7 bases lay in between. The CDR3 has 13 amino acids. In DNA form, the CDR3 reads TGTGCCAGCAGTTACGACAGTACCTACGAGCAGTACTTC. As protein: CASSYDSTYEQYF.

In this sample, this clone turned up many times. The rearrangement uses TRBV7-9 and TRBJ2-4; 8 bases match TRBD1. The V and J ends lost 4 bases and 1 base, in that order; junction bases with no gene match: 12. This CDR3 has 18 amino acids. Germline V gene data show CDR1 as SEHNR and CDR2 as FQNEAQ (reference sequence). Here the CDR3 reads CASSSISAGGAAKNIQYF. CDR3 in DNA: TGTGCCAGCAGCTCGATATCTGCAGGGGGCGCGGCCAAAAACATTCAGTACTTC.

The CDR3 DNA sequence: TGTGCCAGCTCACCAGGGGACGTGACCGGGGAGCTGTTTTTT. This sequence encodes CASSPGDVTGELFF. This rearrangement joins TRBV18 to TRBJ2-2; D is possibly TRBD1 or TRBD2 (5 bases each). This CDR3 has 14 residues. The germline V and J ends were trimmed by 2 bases and 5 bases, with 9 bases remaining between them. The germline CDR1 and CDR2 sequences are KGHSH and LQKENI.

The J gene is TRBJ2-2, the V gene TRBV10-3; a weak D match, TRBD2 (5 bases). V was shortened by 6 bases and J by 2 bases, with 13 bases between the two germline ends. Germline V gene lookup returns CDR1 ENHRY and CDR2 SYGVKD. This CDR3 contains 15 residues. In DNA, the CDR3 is TGTGCCATCAGAGAGGGCCTGGCTAACACCGGGGAGCTGTTTTTT. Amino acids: CAIREGLANTGELFF.

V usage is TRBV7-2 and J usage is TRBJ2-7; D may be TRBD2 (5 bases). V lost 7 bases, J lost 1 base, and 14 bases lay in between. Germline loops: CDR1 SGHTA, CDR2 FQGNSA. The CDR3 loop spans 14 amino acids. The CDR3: CASNPGSRSYEQYF. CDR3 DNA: TGTGCCAGCAACCCTGGGAGTAGGTCCTACGAGCAGTACTTC.

The CDR3, as DNA: TGTGCCAGCCGTTCCTCTTTGGGGGAGGGGTATGGCTACACCTTC. It translates to CASRSSLGEGYGYTF. This chain joins TRBV28 and TRBJ1-2; the D gene is possibly TRBD1 (5 bases). V dropped 8 bases and J dropped 5 bases, with 21 bases sitting between them. CDR1 MDHEN and CDR2 SYDVKM come from the germline V gene. The length of the CDR3 is 15 residues.

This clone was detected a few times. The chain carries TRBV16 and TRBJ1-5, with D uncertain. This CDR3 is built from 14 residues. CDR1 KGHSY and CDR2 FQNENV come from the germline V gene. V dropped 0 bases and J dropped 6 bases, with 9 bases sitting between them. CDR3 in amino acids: CASSQSSVGQPQHF. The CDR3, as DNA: TGTGCCAGCAGCCAATCCTCGGTCGGTCAGCCCCAGCATTTT.

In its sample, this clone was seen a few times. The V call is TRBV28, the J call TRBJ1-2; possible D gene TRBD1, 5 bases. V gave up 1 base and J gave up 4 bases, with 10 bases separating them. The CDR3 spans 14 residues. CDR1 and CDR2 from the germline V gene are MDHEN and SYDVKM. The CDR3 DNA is TGTGCCAGCAGTTTATTGGGCAGGGTCTATGGCTACACCTTC. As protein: CASSLLGRVYGYTF.

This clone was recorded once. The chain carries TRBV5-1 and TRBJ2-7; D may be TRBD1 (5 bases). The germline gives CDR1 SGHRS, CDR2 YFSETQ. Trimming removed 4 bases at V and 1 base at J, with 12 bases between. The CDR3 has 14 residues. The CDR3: CASSPSQGSYEQYF. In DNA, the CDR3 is TGCGCCAGCAGCCCTAGTCAGGGTTCCTACGAGCAGTACTTC. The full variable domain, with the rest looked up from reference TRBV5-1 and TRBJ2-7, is KAGVTQTPRYLIKTRGQQVTLSCSPISGHRSVSWYQQTPGQGLQFLFEYFSETQRNKGNFPGRFSGRQFSNSRSEMNVSTLELGDSALYLCASSPSQGSYEQYFGPGTRLTVT.

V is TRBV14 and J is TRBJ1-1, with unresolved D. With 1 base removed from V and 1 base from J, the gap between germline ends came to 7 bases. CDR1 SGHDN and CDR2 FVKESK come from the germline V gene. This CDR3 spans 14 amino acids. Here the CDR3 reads CASSQVVGNTEAFF. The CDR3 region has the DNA TGTGCCAGCAGCCAAGTTGTGGGGAACACTGAAGCTTTCTTT.

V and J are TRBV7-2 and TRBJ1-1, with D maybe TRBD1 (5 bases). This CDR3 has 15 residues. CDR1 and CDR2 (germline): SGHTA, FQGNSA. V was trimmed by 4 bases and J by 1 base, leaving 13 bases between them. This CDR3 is CASSSASTGNTEAFF. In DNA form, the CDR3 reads TGTGCCAGCAGCTCCGCTTCAACAGGGAACACTGAAGCTTTCTTT.

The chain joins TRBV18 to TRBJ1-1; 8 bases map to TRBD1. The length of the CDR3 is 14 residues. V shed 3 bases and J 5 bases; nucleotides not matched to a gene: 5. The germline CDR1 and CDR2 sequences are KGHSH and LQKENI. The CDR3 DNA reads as TGTGCCAGCTCACCGGGACAGGTTAGGACTGAAGCTTTCTTT. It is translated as CASSPGQVRTEAFF.

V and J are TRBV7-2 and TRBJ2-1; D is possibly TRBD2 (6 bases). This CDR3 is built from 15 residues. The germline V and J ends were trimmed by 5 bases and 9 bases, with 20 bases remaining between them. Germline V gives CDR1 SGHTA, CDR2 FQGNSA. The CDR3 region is CASSPWWHEGGEQFF. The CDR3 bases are TGTGCCAGCAGCCCCTGGTGGCATGAGGGAGGTGAGCAGTTCTTC.

CDR3 protein: CSVSRDSGANVLTF. The CDR3 nucleotides read TGCAGCGTTTCCCGGGACTCTGGGGCCAACGTCCTGACTTTC. The V gene is TRBV29-1, the J gene TRBJ2-6; TRBD2 might be the D (5 bases). CDR3 length: 14 amino acids. The V gene lost 5 bases and the J gene lost 0 bases, with 8 bases spanning the gap. The V gene's germline CDR1 is SQVTM and CDR2 ANQGSEA.

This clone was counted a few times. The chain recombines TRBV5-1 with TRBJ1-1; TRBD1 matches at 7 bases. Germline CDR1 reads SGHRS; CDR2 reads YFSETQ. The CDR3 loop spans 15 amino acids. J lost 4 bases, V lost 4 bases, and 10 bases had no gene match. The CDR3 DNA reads TGCGCCAGCAGCCCAGAGGGGGCAGGGGGCACTGAAGCTTTCTTT. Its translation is CASSPEGAGGTEAFF.

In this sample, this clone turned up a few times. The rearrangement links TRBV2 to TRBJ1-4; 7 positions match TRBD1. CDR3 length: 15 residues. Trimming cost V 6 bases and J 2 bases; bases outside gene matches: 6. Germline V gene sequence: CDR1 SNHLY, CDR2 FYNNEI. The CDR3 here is CASREQGTTNEKLFF. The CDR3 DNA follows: TGTGCCAGCAGAGAACAGGGGACGACTAATGAAAAACTGTTTTTT.

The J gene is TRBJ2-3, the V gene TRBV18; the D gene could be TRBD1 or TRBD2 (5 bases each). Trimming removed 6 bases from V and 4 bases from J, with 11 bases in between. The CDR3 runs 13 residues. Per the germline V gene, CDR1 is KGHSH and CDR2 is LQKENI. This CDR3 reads CASSRDVSDTQYF. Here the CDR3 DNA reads TGTGCCAGCTCTCGGGACGTCTCAGATACGCAGTATTTT.

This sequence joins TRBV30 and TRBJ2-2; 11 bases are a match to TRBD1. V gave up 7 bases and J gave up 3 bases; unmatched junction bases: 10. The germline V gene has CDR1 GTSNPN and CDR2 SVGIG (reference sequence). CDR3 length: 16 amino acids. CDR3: CAYKPGTGGYTGELFF. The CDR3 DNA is TGTGCCTACAAACCCGGGACAGGGGGGTACACCGGGGAGCTGTTTTTT.

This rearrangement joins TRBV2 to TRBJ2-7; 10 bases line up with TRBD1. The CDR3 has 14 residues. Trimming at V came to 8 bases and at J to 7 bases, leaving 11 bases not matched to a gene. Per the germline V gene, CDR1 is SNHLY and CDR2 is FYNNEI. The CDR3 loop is CASSRDRGSGEQYF. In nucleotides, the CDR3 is TGTGCCAGCTCCCGGGACAGGGGATCGGGGGAGCAGTACTTC.

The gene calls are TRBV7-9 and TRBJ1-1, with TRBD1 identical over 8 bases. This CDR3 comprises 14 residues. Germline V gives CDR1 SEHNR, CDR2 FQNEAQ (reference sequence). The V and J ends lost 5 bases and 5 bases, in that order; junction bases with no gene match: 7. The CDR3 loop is CASSPQGVITEAFF. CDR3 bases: TGTGCCAGCAGCCCACAGGGGGTGATTACTGAAGCTTTCTTT. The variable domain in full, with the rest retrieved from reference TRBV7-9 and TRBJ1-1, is DTGVSQNPRHKITKRGQNVTFRCDPISEHNRLYWYRQTLGQGPEFLTYFQNEAQLEKSRLLSDRFSAERPKGSFSTLEIQRTEQGDSAMYLCASSPQGVITEAFFGQGTRLTVV.

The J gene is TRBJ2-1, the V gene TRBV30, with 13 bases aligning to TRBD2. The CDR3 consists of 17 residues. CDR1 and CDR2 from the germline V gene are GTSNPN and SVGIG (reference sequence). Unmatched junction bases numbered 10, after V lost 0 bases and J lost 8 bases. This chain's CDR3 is CAWSVRLAGGKGDEQFF. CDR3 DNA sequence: TGTGCCTGGAGTGTTCGACTAGCGGGAGGTAAAGGCGATGAGCAGTTCTTC.

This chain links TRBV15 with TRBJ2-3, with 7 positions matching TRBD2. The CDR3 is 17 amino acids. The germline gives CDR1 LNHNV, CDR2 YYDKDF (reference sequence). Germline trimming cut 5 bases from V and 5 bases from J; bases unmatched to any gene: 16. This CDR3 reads CATSPIWTRRVGDTQYF. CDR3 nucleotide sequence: TGTGCCACCAGCCCGATCTGGACTAGACGGGTGGGAGATACGCAGTATTTT.